This T cell receptor (beta chain) came from a study of cytomegalovirus exposure and HLA in healthy donors. Study results and caveats: That first-cohort TCR clusters tended to co-occur in the 90 to 150 validation repertoires was found in a later analysis.

The donors were in the approximately 120-subject validation cohort; that cohort was separate from the roughly 730-subject first cohort. Sequencing used immunoSEQ multiplex PCR; TCRdb keeps in-frame clones, though not all of them. Found here are roughly 43,000 clones, 93% of them singletons; the top ten hold over 2%. Regarding this clone: Its antigen is unknown.

Trimming took off 5 bases at V and 1 base at J, with 21 bases between the two ends. Germline V lookup: CDR1 MNHEY, CDR2 SMNVEV (reference sequence). The CDR3 runs to 18 residues. The gene calls are TRBV27 and TRBJ2-1; D possibly corresponds to TRBD1 (5 bases). The material sequenced was PBMCs. The receptor comes from a woman younger than 35 in good health and CMV-seronegative. The CDR3: CASSPRVGVGVSYNEQFF. The CDR3 nucleotides read TGTGCCAGCAGTCCCAGGGTTGGGGTTGGGGTTTCCTACAATGAGCAGTTCTTC.